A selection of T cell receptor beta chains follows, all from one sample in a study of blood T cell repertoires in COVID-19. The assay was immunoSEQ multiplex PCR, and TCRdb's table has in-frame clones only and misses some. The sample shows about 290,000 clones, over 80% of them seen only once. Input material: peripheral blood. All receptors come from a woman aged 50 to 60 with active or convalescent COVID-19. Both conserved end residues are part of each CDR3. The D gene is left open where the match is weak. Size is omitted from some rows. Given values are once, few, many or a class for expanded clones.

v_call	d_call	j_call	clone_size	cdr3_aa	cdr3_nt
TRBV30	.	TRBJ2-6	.	CAWRGAWMRGSGANVLTF	TGTGCCTGGAGAGGAGCCTGGATGAGGGGGTCTGGGGCCAACGTCCTGACTTTC
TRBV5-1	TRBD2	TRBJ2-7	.	CASSREAGLDEQYF	TGCGCCAGCAGTAGGGAAGCGGGACTCGACGAGCAGTACTTC
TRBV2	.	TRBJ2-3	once	CASSDREPRTDTQYF	TGTGCCAGCAGTGACCGGGAGCCCCGCACAGATACGCAGTATTTT
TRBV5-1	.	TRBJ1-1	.	CASSLSTANTEAFF	TGCGCCAGCAGCTTGAGCACAGCGAACACTGAAGCTTTCTTT
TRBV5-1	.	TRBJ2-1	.	CASSLGGFSYNEQFF	TGCGCCAGCAGCTTGGGAGGGTTCTCCTACAATGAGCAGTTCTTC
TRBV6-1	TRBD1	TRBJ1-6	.	CASSEADRGFFHF	TGTGCCAGCAGTGAAGCGGACAGGGGGTTTTTCCACTTT
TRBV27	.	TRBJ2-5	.	CASSLWGGAINQETQYF	TGTGCCAGCAGTTTGTGGGGGGGGGCGATAAACCAAGAGACCCAGTACTTC
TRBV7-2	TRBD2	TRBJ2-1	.	CASSLGLANEQFF	TGTGCCAGCAGCTTAGGACTAGCCAATGAGCAGTTCTTC
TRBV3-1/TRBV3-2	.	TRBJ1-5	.	CASSHGEINQPQHF	TGTGCCAGCAGCCACGGGGAGATCAATCAGCCCCAGCATTTT
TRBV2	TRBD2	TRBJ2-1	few	CASSGTSGRAGEQFF	TGTGCCAGCAGTGGGACTAGCGGGAGGGCCGGTGAGCAGTTCTTC
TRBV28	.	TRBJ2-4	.	CASSLTGWGNIQYF	TGTGCCAGCAGTTTAACAGGGTGGGGGAACATTCAGTACTTC
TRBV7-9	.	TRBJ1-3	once	CASSLGPISGNTIYF	TGTGCCAGCAGCTTAGGGCCGATCTCTGGAAACACCATATATTTT
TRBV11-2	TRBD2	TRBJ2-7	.	CASSLVRGLAGSFYEQYF	TGTGCCAGCAGCTTAGTGCGTGGGCTAGCGGGAAGTTTCTACGAGCAGTACTTC
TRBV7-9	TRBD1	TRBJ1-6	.	CASSLKGGLSYNSPLHF	TGTGCCAGCAGCTTAAAAGGGGGCTTATCCTATAATTCACCCCTCCACTTT
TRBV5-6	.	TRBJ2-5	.	CASSPDRGGETQYF	TGTGCCAGCAGCCCCGACCGGGGAGGAGAGACCCAGTACTTC